This passage covers 5 T cell receptor beta chains from one sample sequenced in a study of blood T cell repertoires in COVID-19. Using immunoSEQ multiplex PCR, the repertoire was profiled, and TCRdb retains in-frame clones only, with some absent. The repertoire holds a few hundred thousand clones, with around nine tenths as singletons. The sequencing input was peripheral blood. Receptors were obtained from a woman aged 60-70 years with acute or convalescent COVID-19.

The genes are TRBV9 and TRBJ1-3; 7 nucleotides agree with TRBD1. The CDR3 sequence is 14 residues long. V dropped 4 bases and J dropped 1; count of bases not matched to a gene: 2. Per germline, CDR1 SGDLS and CDR2 YYNGEE. CDR3 loop: CASSSTGSGNTIYF. The CDR3 nucleotides read TGTGCCAGCAGCTCGACAGGGTCTGGAAACACCATATATTTT.

The CDR3 reads CASNRDRGDNQPQHF. In DNA form, the CDR3 reads TGTGCCAGCAACCGAGACAGGGGGGACAATCAGCCCCAGCATTTT. The J gene is TRBJ1-5, the V gene TRBV5-6, with TRBD1 matching 9 bases. This CDR3 is 15 amino acids long. Looked up from germline, CDR1 is SGHDT and CDR2 is YYEEEE. Germline trimming cut 6 bases from V and 3 bases from J; bases unmatched to any gene: 7.

The chain links TRBV18 to TRBJ2-1; D unresolved. The germline gives CDR1 KGHSH, CDR2 LQKENI. This CDR3 is built from 14 residues. V lost 4 bases, J lost 5 bases, and 12 bases lay in between. The CDR3 is CASSLDMRDNEQFF. Written as DNA, the CDR3 is TGTGCCAGCTCACTAGATATGAGAGACAATGAGCAGTTCTTC.

The chain has TRBV27 and TRBJ2-7, with 8 bases matching TRBD2. The CDR3 covers 14 residues. Germline lookup yields CDR1 MNHEY and CDR2 SMNVEV (reference sequence). Trimming took 7 bases from V and 2 from J; bases not matched to a gene: 7. The CDR3 coding sequence is TGTGCCAGCACAAAACTAGCGGTGCCCTACGAGCAGTACTTC. As protein: CASTKLAVPYEQYF.

CDR3 loop: CASSLGLAPSYEQYF. The CDR3 DNA follows: TGTGCCAGCAGCTTAGGTCTAGCGCCGTCCTACGAGCAGTACTTC. The V gene is TRBV7-8, the J gene TRBJ2-7, with D maybe TRBD2 (6 bases). Germline lookup yields CDR1 SGHVS and CDR2 FQNEAQ. The V gene lost 1 base and the J gene lost 1 base, with 11 bases spanning the gap. The CDR3 loop spans 15 amino acids.